Following are 30 T cell receptor beta chains from one sample sequenced in a study of T cell responses to AZD1222 COVID-19 vaccine. The protocol was immunoSEQ multiplex PCR, while the TCRdb copy is restricted to in-frame clones and leaves out a portion. The table records more than 65,000 clones, less than 90% of them present only once. Sequenced here: peripheral blood, sampled 28 days after the second AZD1222 dose. The receptors come from an adult who received the AZD1222 COVID-19 vaccine.

The J gene is TRBJ2-7, the V gene TRBV27; no firm D call. The CDR3 sequence is 14 residues long. Trimming took 3 bases from V and 3 from J, leaving 12 bases between them. Germline assignment: CDR1 MNHEY and CDR2 SMNVEV (reference sequence). CDR3 sequence reads: CASSFAARFYEQYF. CDR3 sequence (DNA): TGTGCCAGCAGTTTTGCTGCCAGATTCTACGAGCAGTACTTC.

V is TRBV4-1 and J is TRBJ2-1, with TRBD1 matching over 8 bases. The V gene's germline CDR1 is MGHRA and CDR2 YSYEKL. With V trimmed by 1 base and J by 2 bases, 4 bases remained unmatched. The CDR3 has 16 residues. The CDR3 protein is CASSQGTGRTYNEQFF. The CDR3 DNA sequence: TGCGCCAGCAGCCAAGGGACAGGGCGTACCTACAATGAGCAGTTCTTC.

V is TRBV10-1 and J is TRBJ2-1, with 14 nucleotides matching TRBD2. Germline V gives CDR1 WNHNN, CDR2 SYGVQD (reference sequence). The CDR3 is 15 residues long. Losses at the gene ends were 10 bases for V and 10 bases for J; bases not matched to a gene: 12. The CDR3 is CATSETSGGAGEQFF. CDR3 nucleotide sequence: TGCGCCACGTCCGAGACTAGCGGGGGGGCCGGGGAGCAGTTCTTC.

The V and J genes are TRBV25-1 and TRBJ2-4; 11 bases match TRBD2. CDR1 is MGHDK and CDR2 is SYGVNS in the germline V gene. The CDR3 consists of 14 residues. V gave up 0 bases and J gave up 12 bases; unmatched junction bases: 4. The CDR3 nucleotides are TGTGCCAGCAGTGAATATCTAGCGGGAGGCGGTCAGTACTTC. The encoded protein is CASSEYLAGGGQYF.

The chain is built from TRBV29-1 and TRBJ1-2; 8 bases line up with TRBD1. There are 13 residues in the CDR3. The V gene end was trimmed by 6 bases and the J gene end by 4 bases; junction bases not matched to a gene: 7. Germline V gives CDR1 SQVTM, CDR2 ANQGSEA. CDR3 region: CSVQGESTYGYTF. The CDR3 DNA is TGCAGCGTACAGGGGGAAAGTACCTATGGCTACACCTTC.

CDR3 coding DNA: TGCGCCAGCAGCTTGGGGTATGGCAGGGGTACAGATACGCAGTATTTT. Encoded protein: CASSLGYGRGTDTQYF. This chain uses TRBV5-1 with TRBJ2-3; D possibly corresponds to TRBD1 (6 bases). CDR3 length: 16 residues. Trimming left V 0 bases short and J 3 bases short, with 14 bases between. CDR1 is SGHRS and CDR2 is YFSETQ in the germline V gene.

The gene calls are TRBV10-1 and TRBJ1-2; D is unresolved. The CDR3 has 12 amino acids. CDR1 is WNHNN and CDR2 is SYGVQD in the germline V gene (reference sequence). V lost 8 bases and J 12 bases, leaving 19 bases between the germline ends. CDR3 bases: TGCGCCAGCCCTCAGACGGACCATGAGGACACCTTC. Translation gives CASPQTDHEDTF.

This chain links TRBV12-3 or TRBV12-4 with TRBJ2-7; D is tentatively TRBD1 or TRBD2 (5 bases each). This CDR3 comprises 13 residues. V shed 6 bases and J shed 1 base, with 10 bases lying between them. The CDR3 region has the DNA TGTGCCAGCAGCTGGGGGAGTTCCTACGAGCAGTACTTC. Protein sequence: CASSWGSSYEQYF.

V gene TRBV29-1 combines with J gene TRBJ2-7; D possibly matches TRBD1 or TRBD2 (5 bases each). The CDR3 consists of 12 residues. Trimming left V 7 bases short and J 2 bases short, with 12 bases between. CDR1 SQVTM and CDR2 ANQGSEA come from the germline V gene. The CDR3 DNA is TGCAGCGGCCGGGTGGGGGCCTACGAGCAGTACTTC. Its protein product is CSGRVGAYEQYF.

The chain links TRBV24-1 to TRBJ1-5; 7 bases match TRBD1. CDR3 length: 14 residues. The germline gives CDR1 KGHDR, CDR2 SFDVKD. Trimming removed 9 bases from V and 6 bases from J; junction bases left unmatched: 10. DNA of the CDR3: TGTGCCACCCAGAGCGCGGCAGGGGGTCAGCCCCAGCATTTT. Translation gives CATQSAAGGQPQHF.

The chain is built from TRBV7-2 and TRBJ2-2; the match to TRBD1 covers 7 bases. The CDR3 has 16 residues. Per germline, CDR1 SGHTA and CDR2 FQGNSA. The junction had 7 bases not matched to a gene; V was cut back by 5 bases and J by 1 base. The CDR3 bases are TGTGCCAGCAGCATGACCGGGACAGTGAACACCGGGGAGCTGTTTTTT. Its translation: CASSMTGTVNTGELFF.

This CDR3 reads CASSFGETQYF. CDR3 sequence (DNA): TGCGCCAGCAGCTTTGGCGAGACCCAGTACTTC. The chain is built from TRBV5-1 and TRBJ2-5; D is undetermined. CDR3 length: 11 residues. Germline V CDR1 and CDR2: SGHRS, YFSETQ. Trimming left V 2 bases short and J 5 bases short, with 4 bases between.

V usage is TRBV29-1 and J usage is TRBJ1-2, with 7 positions matching TRBD1. From germline, CDR1 is SQVTM and CDR2 ANQGSEA. V shed 5 bases, J shed 9 bases, and the junction held 6 bases outside the gene matches. There are 11 residues in the CDR3. This CDR3 is CSVPSDRSYTF. DNA of the CDR3: TGCAGCGTTCCCTCGGACAGGAGCTACACCTTC.

The rearrangement uses TRBV11-3 and TRBJ2-3; D might be TRBD1 (6 bases). The CDR3 has 15 residues. V was cut by 5 bases and J by 2 bases, with 14 bases left in between. Per the germline V gene, CDR1 is SGHNT and CDR2 is YENEEA. CDR3 in amino acids: CASSLLGQLTDTQYF. The CDR3, as DNA: TGTGCCAGCAGCCTACTCGGACAGCTCACAGATACGCAGTATTTT.

The V call is TRBV13, the J call TRBJ2-3; 9 nucleotides match TRBD1. CDR3 length: 15 amino acids. Germline CDR1 is PRHDT and CDR2 is FYEKMQ (reference sequence). With V trimmed by 5 bases and J by 1 base, 4 bases remained unmatched. This chain's CDR3 is CASSARTGGTDTQYF. The CDR3 DNA sequence: TGTGCCAGCAGCGCCCGGACAGGGGGCACAGATACGCAGTATTTT. Full variable domain (remainder filled in from reference TRBV13 and TRBJ2-3): AAGVIQSPRHLIKEKRETATLKCYPIPRHDTVYWYQQGPGQDPQFLISFYEKMQSDKGSIPDRFSAQQFSDYHSELNMSSLELGDSALYFCASSARTGGTDTQYFGPGTRLTVL.

The genes are TRBV2 and TRBJ1-3; 7 bases are a match to TRBD1. Trimming removed 6 bases from V and 4 bases from J; junction bases left unmatched: 15. The CDR3 is made up of 17 amino acids. Germline CDR1 and CDR2: SNHLY and FYNNEI. The CDR3 is CASSNQGGQYLGNTIYF. The CDR3 coding sequence is TGTGCCAGCAGCAACCAGGGGGGACAGTATTTGGGAAACACCATATATTTT.

The chain joins TRBV30 to TRBJ1-1; D is uncertain. CDR1 is GTSNPN and CDR2 is SVGIG in the germline V gene (reference sequence). V lost 4 bases, J lost 4 bases, and 7 bases lay in between. The CDR3 is 11 amino acids. The CDR3 spells CAWKRFTEAFF. In nucleotides, the CDR3 is TGTGCCTGGAAAAGGTTCACTGAAGCTTTCTTT.

V and J are TRBV3-1 (or the pseudogene TRBV3-2) and TRBJ2-5, with a possible D match to TRBD2 (6 bases). The CDR3 contains 17 residues. Germline lookup yields CDR1 LGHDT and CDR2 YNNKEL (reference sequence). V shed 0 bases and J shed 2 bases, with 16 bases lying between them. CDR3 sequence reads: CASSQDRGTVKQETQYF. The CDR3 DNA is TGTGCCAGCAGCCAAGATCGCGGGACCGTTAAACAAGAGACCCAGTACTTC.

The CDR3 DNA reads as TGTGCCAGCAGCCTCGACCGTTCTCCTTATGGCTACACCTTC. Protein product: CASSLDRSPYGYTF. V gene TRBV5-4 combines with J gene TRBJ1-2; D not certain. The V gene lost 4 bases and the J gene lost 5 bases, with 15 bases spanning the gap. CDR1 is SGHNT, CDR2 YYREEE, per germline (reference sequence). The CDR3 length is 14 residues.

This clone was detected once. This chain links TRBV9 with TRBJ1-1; D possibly corresponds to TRBD1 (6 bases). The CDR3 runs 14 residues. CDR1 is SGDLS, CDR2 YYNGEE, per germline. Trimming removed 3 bases at V and 5 bases at J, with 14 bases between. The CDR3 here is CASSARTGNTEAFF. The CDR3 region has the DNA TGTGCCAGCAGCGCACGCACAGGGAATACTGAAGCTTTCTTT.

The chain couples TRBV15 to TRBJ1-3; a weak D match, TRBD1 (6 bases). The CDR3 is made up of 17 amino acids. Germline V lookup: CDR1 LNHNV, CDR2 YYDKDF (reference sequence). Trimming stripped 1 base from V and 3 bases from J, with 16 bases between. The CDR3 sequence is CATSRAPRAGDGNTIYF. In DNA form, the CDR3 reads TGTGCCACCAGCAGAGCCCCCAGGGCAGGGGATGGAAACACCATATATTTT. Using reference TRBV15 and TRBJ1-3 for the parts outside the CDR3, the full variable domain is DAMVIQNPRYQVTQFGKPVTLSCSQTLNHNVMYWYQQKSSQAPKLLFHYYDKDFNNEADTPDNFQSRRPNTSFCFLDIRSPGLGDTAMYLCATSRAPRAGDGNTIYFGEGSWLTVV.

The chain links TRBV7-9 to TRBJ1-2; D remains unclear. The germline V gene has CDR1 SEHNR and CDR2 FQNEAQ (reference sequence). Between the trimmed V and J ends, which lost 1 base and 8 bases, there was a span of 17 bases. The CDR3 length is 15 residues. DNA of the CDR3: TGTGCCAGCAGCTTAGTTTTGAGCGAGCCCGGGGGCTACACCTTC. Translated, it gives CASSLVLSEPGGYTF.

The J gene is TRBJ1-4, the V gene TRBV30; the D is unclear. With 0 bases removed from V and 10 bases from J, the gap between germline ends came to 9 bases. Germline V lookup: CDR1 GTSNPN, CDR2 SVGIG (reference sequence). The CDR3 runs to 12 residues. The CDR3 is CAWSVKGRKLFF. Written as DNA, the CDR3 is TGTGCCTGGAGTGTTAAGGGAAGAAAACTGTTTTTT.

In regard to this clone: Other DNA sequences in the sample encode the same CDR3. The chain employs TRBV5-1 and TRBJ1-1; TRBD1 matches at 7 bases. J lost 4 bases, V lost 1 base, and 4 bases had no gene match. This CDR3 is built from 14 residues. Germline CDR1 is SGHRS and CDR2 is YFSETQ. Here the CDR3 DNA reads TGCGCCAGCAGCTTGTCAGGGGGGATCACTGAAGCTTTCTTT. Translation: CASSLSGGITEAFF.

V is TRBV10-1 and J is TRBJ2-7; 9 bases map to TRBD1. Unmatched junction bases numbered 8, after V lost 6 bases and J lost 5 bases. Germline CDR1 WNHNN, CDR2 SYGVQD (reference sequence). The CDR3 contains 14 residues. The DNA for the CDR3 is TGCGCCAGCAGCGAAAACAGGGGGCGGGACGAGCAGTACTTC. This translates into CASSENRGRDEQYF.

This chain joins TRBV28 and TRBJ2-2; D is ambiguous. Germline V gene sequence: CDR1 MDHEN, CDR2 SYDVKM. The CDR3 is 12 amino acids. V gave up 3 bases and J gave up 4 bases, with 3 bases separating them. The CDR3 nucleotides are TGTGCCAGCAGTTTCCCCACCGGGGAGCTGTTTTTT. It is translated as CASSFPTGELFF.

The chain recombines TRBV6-4 with TRBJ2-1; possible D gene TRBD2, 6 bases. V was trimmed by 4 bases and J by 10 bases, leaving 11 bases between them. Germline CDR1 MRHNA, CDR2 SNTAGT. The CDR3 sequence is 12 residues long. The CDR3 spells CASSAGEKEQFF. CDR3 nucleotide sequence: TGTGCCAGCAGTGCGGGGGAGAAAGAGCAGTTCTTC.

The chain links TRBV6-5 to TRBJ2-1, with a weak D call TRBD2 (6 bases). Trimming left V 8 bases short and J 0 bases short, with 8 bases between. The length of the CDR3 is 13 residues. Germline CDR1 and CDR2: MNHEY and SVGAGI. The CDR3 sequence is CASGTRSYNEQFF. CDR3 DNA sequence: TGTGCCAGCGGGACTCGCTCCTACAATGAGCAGTTCTTC.

The genes are TRBV2 and TRBJ2-7; 9 bases map to TRBD1. Germline CDR1 and CDR2: SNHLY and FYNNEI. V lost 5 bases to trimming and J lost 6 bases; unmatched junction nucleotides: 11. The CDR3 is 15 amino acids. The chain's CDR3 is CASSSTGGAWVEQYF. The CDR3 DNA sequence: TGTGCCAGCAGTTCGACAGGGGGAGCATGGGTCGAGCAGTACTTC.

The chain links TRBV7-7 to TRBJ2-2, with TRBD2 identical over 14 bases. Trimming removed 5 bases from V and 4 bases from J; junction bases left unmatched: 0. CDR1 is SSHAT, CDR2 FNYEAQ, per germline (reference sequence). The CDR3 extends over 15 amino acids. In nucleotides, the CDR3 is TGTGCCAGCAGCGGGACTAGCGGGAGCACCGGGGAGCTGTTTTTT. Its translation: CASSGTSGSTGELFF.